This is a list of T cell receptor beta chains from one sample in a study of radiation and T cells in renal cell carcinoma. TCRdb keeps only in-frame clones here, not all; method: immunoSEQ multiplex PCR. The data hold tens of thousands of clones, with 80% to 90% observed a single time. Source: blood, taken from a patient whose treatment included radiotherapy and nephrectomy. These receptors were taken from a woman in her forties or fifties with renal cell carcinoma. Each CDR3 is given with its conserved first and last residue. A D gene is named only where the DNA matches it firmly. Rows give clone size only sometimes, using once, few, many, or a class for an expanded clone.

>TRBD1|TRBJ1-4|TRBV4-2|NA
TGTGCCAGCAGCCAGGAAGGGACAGGAGGCACGGAGGAAAAACTGTTTTTT
CASSQEGTGGTEEKLFF
>NA|TRBJ1-4|TRBV19|NA
TGTGCCAGTAGTAGGTTTGCAACTAATGAAAAACTGTTTTTT
CASSRFATNEKLFF
>TRBD1|TRBJ2-7|TRBV11-3|few
TGTGCCAGCAGCTTAGGATCGGACAGGGGTACCGAGCAGTACTTC
CASSLGSDRGTEQYF
>NA|TRBJ1-5|TRBV7-2|NA
TGTGCCAGCAGCCCGACCGGGATACGGGGCTCGGTAAAGCATTTT
CASSPTGIRGSVKHF
>TRBD2|TRBJ2-3|TRBV4-3|NA
TGCGCCAGCAGCCAAGCTCTAGCGGGAGGCACAGATACGCAGTATTTT
CASSQALAGGTDTQYF
>TRBD1|TRBJ2-7|TRBV10-3|NA
TGTGCCATCAGTGCCCCCCCGGGACAGGACTCCTACGAGCAGTACTTC
CAISAPPGQDSYEQYF
>NA|TRBJ2-5|TRBV2|NA
TGTGCCAGCAAGGTTGAAGAGACCCAGTACTTC
CASKVEETQYF
>NA|TRBJ2-2|TRBV9|NA
TGTGCCAGCAGCCCACAGGCGAGCAGGGGCGAAGCGGCTAGCGGTATGAAGACCGGGGAGCTGTTTTTT
CASSPQASRGEAASGMKTGELFF
>NA|TRBJ1-2|TRBV5-4|NA
TGTGCCAGCAGCTTGGAACCCCCAGAAGATTCTAACTATGGCTACACCTTC
CASSLEPPEDSNYGYTF
>TRBD2|TRBJ2-7|TRBV9|NA
TGTGCCAGCAGCGTAGGGGCGGGGGGCACTGTAAGCGTGCAGTACTTC
CASSVGAGGTVSVQYF
>TRBD1|TRBJ1-2|TRBV6-6|NA
TGTGCCAGCAGACACACAGACAGGGGGGCGGGTTATGGCTACACCTTC
CASRHTDRGAGYGYTF
>TRBD2|TRBJ2-4|TRBV7-2|NA
TGTGCCAGCAGAGCTAGCGGGGGGCCCGGAAACATTCAGTACTTC
CASRASGGPGNIQYF
>NA|TRBJ2-2|TRBV7-7|NA
TGTGCCAGCAGCGAAGCGTCAGGAGTCGGCGGGGAGCTGTTTTTT
CASSEASGVGGELFF
>NA|TRBJ2-3|TRBV19|NA
TGTGCCAGTAGTATAGGTCCCGCTTCAGATACGCAGTATTTT
CASSIGPASDTQYF
>NA|TRBJ1-2|TRBV4-3|NA
TGCGCCAGCAGCCAAGATGGTTGGCAGGGAATATATGGCTACACCTTC
CASSQDGWQGIYGYTF
>NA|TRBJ1-1|TRBV18|NA
TGTGCCAGCTCACTTACAGGGCCTGGGTCGGAAGCTTTCTTT
CASSLTGPGSEAFF
>TRBD2|TRBJ2-3|TRBV30|NA
TGTGCCTGGAGTGTCCGGGGGGGCCGGGATACGCAGTATTTT
CAWSVRGGRDTQYF
>NA|TRBJ1-1|TRBV25-1|few
TGTGCCAGCAGTGAATCTGTACTGAACACTGAAGCTTTCTTT
CASSESVLNTEAFF
>NA|TRBJ2-5|TRBV28|NA
TGTGCCAGCAGTGGGTCAGGGGAAGAGACCCAGTACTTC
CASSGSGEETQYF
>NA|TRBJ2-3|TRBV27|NA
TGTGCCAGCAGTTTGGCGTCATATTCCACAGATACGCAGTATTTT
CASSLASYSTDTQYF
>TRBD1|TRBJ2-7|TRBV6-1|NA
TGTGCCAGCAGTGAAAGTGGGACAGGGGAGAAGCAGTACTTC
CASSESGTGEKQYF
>NA|TRBJ2-1|TRBV7-2|NA
TGTGCCAGCAGGAAACCCGGTGGTGAGCAGTTCTTC
CASRKPGGEQFF
>NA|TRBJ1-5|TRBV28|NA
TGTGCCAGCAGTTTTGGGTCTAATCAGCCCCAGCATTTT
CASSFGSNQPQHF
>NA|TRBJ2-5|TRBV7-8|NA
TGTGCCAGCAGCACTCCGGGGAGACAAGAGACCCAGTACTTC
CASSTPGRQETQYF
>NA|TRBJ1-2|TRBV4-3|NA
TGCGCCAGCAGCCAAGGTGGGTCCGGGGGCTATGGCTACACCTTC
CASSQGGSGGYGYTF
>TRBD1|TRBJ2-3|TRBV28|NA
TGTGCCAGCAGGACAGGGTCCACAGATACGCAGTATTTT
CASRTGSTDTQYF
>NA|TRBJ2-2|TRBV7-9|NA
TGTGCCAGCAGCTTAGGCGGGAACACCGGGGAGCTGTTTTTT
CASSLGGNTGELFF
>TRBD1|TRBJ2-5|TRBV29-1|few
TGCAGCGTTGGTGGGGGACAGGGGGAGACCCAGTACTTC
CSVGGGQGETQYF
>NA|TRBJ2-7|TRBV19|NA
TGTGCCAGTAGTATAGGGACTATAAACGAGCAGTACTTC
CASSIGTINEQYF
>TRBD1|TRBJ2-6|TRBV27|NA
TGTGCCAGCAGTTCCCGGGACAGGGGGCGTTTAGGTGGGGCCAACGTCCTGACTTTC
CASSSRDRGRLGGANVLTF